The present T cell receptor beta chain was sequenced within a study of cytomegalovirus exposure and HLA in healthy donors. The germline V gene has CDR1 SQVTM and CDR2 ANQGSEA. V shed 5 bases and J shed 7 bases, with 8 bases lying between them. This CDR3 has 10 residues. This PCR relied on a set of 60 Vbeta primers and 13 Jbeta primers. Sequencing used immunoSEQ multiplex PCR; TCRdb keeps in-frame clones, though not all of them. The table includes 95,000 to 100,000 clones, about 75% detected once. This chain joins TRBV29-1 and TRBJ1-1; D remains unclear. The material sequenced was PBMCs. The sequence was collected from a man aged 40-50 years in good health and CMV-seropositive. This CDR3 is CSVSRGEAFF. CDR3 nucleotide sequence: TGCAGCGTTAGTCGGGGTGAAGCTTTCTTT.